This record covers a single T cell receptor beta chain. Its antigen remains unknown. The libraries were made with immunoSEQ v3.0 at survey level. Repertoires were generated with immunoSEQ multiplex PCR, while TCRdb's copy carries only in-frame clones and drops some. The sample includes some 25,000 clones, around 88% of them seen just once. The record originates from a study of long-term antiretroviral therapy in people with HIV. Regarding the study as a whole: ART-treated samples gained diversity yet remained below transplant donor controls.

HIV-positive participants were all treated in the United States. Germline values: CDR1 SGDLS, CDR2 YYNGEE. Trimming pared 2 bases from V and 12 bases from J, leaving 17 bases between. CDR3 length: 14 residues. The sample consisted of unsorted PBMCs, taken about 4.3 years after starting antiretroviral therapy. The V and J genes are TRBV9 and TRBJ1-4, with D hard to call. This TCR was sampled from a man aged 25-45 years with HIV. The CDR3 DNA sequence: TGTGCCAGCAGCGTCGACGGCGCGAGGGAGGAACTGTTTTTT. This codes for CASSVDGAREELFF.